The next 10 T cell receptor beta chains were all read from a single sample in a study of T cells after yellow fever vaccination. Via MiXCR, TCRdb re-called the 5' RACE reads, giving one row per CDR3 protein. Counted here are 99,000 or so distinct CDR3 sequences, about 5.8% occurring once; the ten biggest clones make up roughly 39%. This sample comprised CD8+ T cells sorted from PBMCs, obtained 10 days after the yellow fever booster vaccination. These receptors were obtained from a man in his late teens or twenties who received the YFV17D yellow fever vaccine.

A few counts support this clonotype. The chain is built from TRBV14 and TRBJ1-1; D might be TRBD1 (5 bases). Looked up from germline, CDR1 is SGHDN and CDR2 is FVKESK. The CDR3 covers 16 residues. Deletions cut 0 bases from V and 0 bases from J, with 11 bases between. The CDR3 is CASSQDLGGLNTEAFF. For the CDR3, the DNA is TGTGCCAGCAGCCAAGATCTCGGGGGATTGAACACTGAAGCTTTCTTT.

The gene calls are TRBV7-2 and TRBJ1-2; D remains ambiguous. CDR1 and CDR2 (germline): SGHTA, FQGNSA. V was trimmed by 1 base and J by 7 bases, leaving 10 bases between them. The CDR3 consists of 13 residues. CDR3 sequence: CASSLVTVLGYTF. CDR3 bases: TGTGCCAGCAGCTTAGTAACAGTTCTTGGCTACACCTTC.

V is TRBV6-2 or TRBV6-3 and J is TRBJ2-3; 9 bases align to TRBD2. The germline gives CDR1 MNHEY, CDR2 SVGEGT. The ends lost 6 bases at V and 2 bases at J; junction bases unmatched: 9. The CDR3 covers 16 residues. CDR3 bases: TGTGCCAGCAGCCGCCCATTAGCGGGGGACACAGATACGCAGTATTTT. It codes for CASSRPLAGDTDTQYF.

This clonotype occurred a few times. The rearrangement joins TRBV7-9 to TRBJ2-7; 7 bases are shared with TRBD1. The germline gives CDR1 SEHNR, CDR2 FQNEAQ (reference sequence). The CDR3 extends over 17 amino acids. The V segment lost 5 bases and the J segment 2 bases; nucleotides outside the gene matches: 15. The CDR3 bases are TGTGCCAGCAGCGGGAAACCTCGGGACAGCCGAGCCTACGAGCAGTACTTC. Translation gives CASSGKPRDSRAYEQYF.

This clonotype was observed a few times. This chain uses TRBV10-3 with TRBJ2-1, with D perhaps given as TRBD1 or TRBD2 (5 bases each). Germline lookup yields CDR1 ENHRY and CDR2 SYGVKD. The CDR3 covers 16 residues. V lost 4 bases and J 5 bases, leaving 18 bases between the germline ends. CDR3 coding DNA: TGTGCCATCAGTGGGGACGAGGCAGTCCATCACAATGAGCAGTTCTTC. Its protein is CAISGDEAVHHNEQFF.

There are a few counts of this clonotype. This chain uses TRBV9 with TRBJ1-1; D is undetermined. Germline V gene data show CDR1 as SGDLS and CDR2 as YYNGEE. Trimming shortened V by 3 bases and J by 4 bases, and 16 bases separated the two germline ends. CDR3 length equals 15 residues. CDR3 sequence (DNA): TGTGCCAGCAGCGCCGACTTTGGGCTTTCCACTGAAGCTTTCTTT. This encodes CASSADFGLSTEAFF.

This clonotype came up many times. The J gene is TRBJ2-2, the V gene TRBV10-1; 11 nucleotides match TRBD2. Losses at the gene ends were 4 bases for V and 4 bases for J; bases not matched to a gene: 5. This CDR3 is built from 16 residues. Germline CDR1 WNHNN, CDR2 SYGVQD (reference sequence). This CDR3 reads CASSGPLAGVTGELFF. The DNA of the CDR3 is TGCGCCAGCAGTGGACCACTAGCGGGAGTCACCGGGGAGCTGTTTTTT.

This clonotype showed up just once. The V call is TRBV6-5, the J call TRBJ1-2; 8 bases align to TRBD1. This CDR3 spans 17 amino acids. Unmatched junction bases numbered 14, after V lost 6 bases and J lost 2 bases. Germline V CDR1 and CDR2: MNHEY, SVGAGI. The CDR3 DNA follows: TGTGCCAGCAGCCGGCCACTGGGACAGGTACGGAACTATGGCTACACCTTC. Its protein product is CASSRPLGQVRNYGYTF.

The CDR3 protein is CASSLGTSALNEQFF. CDR3 nucleotide sequence: TGCGCCAGCAGCTTGGGGACTAGCGCCCTCAATGAGCAGTTCTTC. The chain is built from TRBV5-1 and TRBJ2-1; 9 nucleotides match TRBD2. CDR3 size: 15 residues. Germline-derived CDR1 and CDR2 are SGHRS and YFSETQ. Trimming at V came to 0 bases and at J to 6 bases, leaving 4 bases not matched to a gene.

In this sample, this clonotype turned up many times. This chain uses TRBV4-3 with TRBJ2-7, with no clear D. The CDR3 runs to 15 residues. Germline-derived CDR1 and CDR2 are LGHNA and YSLEER. Trimming stripped 1 base from V and 3 bases from J, with 13 bases between. The CDR3 is CASSQGRAVLYEQYF. CDR3 sequence (DNA): TGCGCCAGCAGCCAAGGACGGGCGGTGCTCTACGAGCAGTACTTC.